These T cell receptor beta chains were read from a single sample in a study of cytomegalovirus exposure and HLA in healthy donors. Profiling relied on immunoSEQ multiplex PCR, and the TCRdb table lists in-frame clones only, not all of them. Altogether 99,000 or so clones are present, 77% being singletons, with the ten largest covering about 9.1%. Source material: PBMCs. The origin of the receptors is a woman aged 40-49 years in good health and CMV-seropositive. The CDR3 runs from the conserved cysteine through the conserved F or W. A D gene is named only where the DNA matches it firmly. Rows give clone size only sometimes, using once, few, many, or a class for an expanded clone.

D gene	V gene	clone size	J gene	CDR3 DNA	CDR3 protein
NA	TRBV29-1	NA	TRBJ2-3	TGCAGCGTGGAAGGGCTCGGAGGCATAGATACGCAGTATTTT	CSVEGLGGIDTQYF
NA	TRBV5-4	NA	TRBJ1-4	TGTGCCAGCAGCTTGCAGACACAGGGTAATGAAAAACTGTTTTTT	CASSLQTQGNEKLFF
TRBD1	TRBV15	NA	TRBJ1-4	TGTGCCACCAGCAGAGGGGGGACAGGGCGGACCGAAAAACTGTTTTTT	CATSRGGTGRTEKLFF
TRBD2	TRBV7-9	NA	TRBJ2-5	TGTGCCAGCAGCTTAGGGTCTAGCGGGGAAGAGACCCAGTACTTC	CASSLGSSGEETQYF
TRBD2	TRBV9	NA	TRBJ2-2	TGTGCCAGCAGCGTAGCGCAAGCGGGAGGGCCTAACACCGGGGAGCTGTTTTTT	CASSVAQAGGPNTGELFF
TRBD1	TRBV7-6	few	TRBJ1-4	TGTGCCAGCAGCTTGGGACAGCGTATGGAAAAACTGTTTTTT	CASSLGQRMEKLFF
TRBD2	TRBV19	NA	TRBJ2-6	TGTGCCAGTAGTATAGATCGGGGGGCTGGGGCCAACGTCCTGACTTTC	CASSIDRGAGANVLTF
TRBD1	TRBV29-1	NA	TRBJ1-1	TGCAGCGTTGGGGGACAGCTGAACACTGAAGCTTTCTTT	CSVGGQLNTEAFF
NA	TRBV7-8	NA	TRBJ1-3	TGTGCCAGCAGCTTCCCAGGGCTAGGAAACACCATATATTTT	CASSFPGLGNTIYF
NA	TRBV19	NA	TRBJ1-6	TGTGCCAGTAGTTTCGTTGATTCACCCCTCCACTTT	CASSFVDSPLHF
TRBD1	TRBV5-6	NA	TRBJ1-2	TGTGCCAGCAGCTTGGTGGACAGGGGACCTTTCTATGGCTACACCTTC	CASSLVDRGPFYGYTF
NA	TRBV6-5	NA	TRBJ1-6	TGCGCCAGCAGTTACGTTCGGGGAGGCAATTCACCCCTCCACTTT	CASSYVRGGNSPLHF
NA	TRBV29-1	NA	TRBJ1-1	TGCAGCGTTGCGTCAGGGATTTGGACTGAAGCTTTCTTT	CSVASGIWTEAFF
NA	TRBV7-9	NA	TRBJ2-5	TGTGCCAGCAGCTTAATTCCTCCCAGCCAGTACTTC	CASSLIPPSQYF
NA	TRBV28	few	TRBJ1-2	TGTGCCAGCAGCCTGGCGGGGAAACATGGCTACACCTTC	CASSLAGKHGYTF
NA	TRBV5-6	NA	TRBJ2-7	TGTGCCAGCAGCTTCTACAGCACGGTAGACGAGCAGTACTTC	CASSFYSTVDEQYF
NA	TRBV2	NA	TRBJ1-5	TGTGCCAGCAGTCGTAGCAATCAGCCCCAGCATTTT	CASSRSNQPQHF
NA	TRBV10-3	NA	TRBJ1-1	TGTGCCATCAGTGAGTCACCCCCTAGCTACGAAGCTTTCTTT	CAISESPPSYEAFF
NA	TRBV27	NA	TRBJ2-3	TGTGCCAGCAGTTTAGGTAACAGGCTCACAGATACGCAGTATTTT	CASSLGNRLTDTQYF
NA	TRBV19	NA	TRBJ2-1	TGTGCCAGTAGTAACGGACAGCCTGATGAGCAGTTCTTC	CASSNGQPDEQFF
NA	TRBV11-1	once	TRBJ2-7	TGTGCCAGCAGCTTAGTCCGGACAAGTTCCTACGAGCAGTACTTC	CASSLVRTSSYEQYF
NA	TRBV2	NA	TRBJ1-1	TGTGCCAGCAAAAGGGACCCGGGGAACCAGGGGACTGAAGCTTTCTTT	CASKRDPGNQGTEAFF
TRBD1	TRBV5-1	few	TRBJ1-2	TGCGCCAGCAGCTTTATAGGACAGGGGGCGTATGGCTACACCTTC	CASSFIGQGAYGYTF
NA	TRBV13	NA	TRBJ2-7	TGTGCCAGCAGCAACTCGGACAGGGTCATGAGGGGGGGCTCCTACGAGCAGTACTTC	CASSNSDRVMRGGSYEQYF
NA	TRBV18	NA	TRBJ2-3	TGTGCCAGCTCACCACCGAGATCGGGCACAGATACGCAGTATTTT	CASSPPRSGTDTQYF
TRBD2	TRBV4-1	NA	TRBJ2-7	TGCGCCAGCAGCCAAGCTGGCGGGAGCCCCTACGAGCAGTACTTC	CASSQAGGSPYEQYF
NA	TRBV7-8	NA	TRBJ1-3	TGTGCCAGCAGCGTCATAACCACAGGGTCCGGAAACACCATATATTTT	CASSVITTGSGNTIYF
NA	TRBV19	NA	TRBJ1-1	TGTGCCACCACGCCCAGACAGCACACTGAAGCTTTCTTT	CATTPRQHTEAFF